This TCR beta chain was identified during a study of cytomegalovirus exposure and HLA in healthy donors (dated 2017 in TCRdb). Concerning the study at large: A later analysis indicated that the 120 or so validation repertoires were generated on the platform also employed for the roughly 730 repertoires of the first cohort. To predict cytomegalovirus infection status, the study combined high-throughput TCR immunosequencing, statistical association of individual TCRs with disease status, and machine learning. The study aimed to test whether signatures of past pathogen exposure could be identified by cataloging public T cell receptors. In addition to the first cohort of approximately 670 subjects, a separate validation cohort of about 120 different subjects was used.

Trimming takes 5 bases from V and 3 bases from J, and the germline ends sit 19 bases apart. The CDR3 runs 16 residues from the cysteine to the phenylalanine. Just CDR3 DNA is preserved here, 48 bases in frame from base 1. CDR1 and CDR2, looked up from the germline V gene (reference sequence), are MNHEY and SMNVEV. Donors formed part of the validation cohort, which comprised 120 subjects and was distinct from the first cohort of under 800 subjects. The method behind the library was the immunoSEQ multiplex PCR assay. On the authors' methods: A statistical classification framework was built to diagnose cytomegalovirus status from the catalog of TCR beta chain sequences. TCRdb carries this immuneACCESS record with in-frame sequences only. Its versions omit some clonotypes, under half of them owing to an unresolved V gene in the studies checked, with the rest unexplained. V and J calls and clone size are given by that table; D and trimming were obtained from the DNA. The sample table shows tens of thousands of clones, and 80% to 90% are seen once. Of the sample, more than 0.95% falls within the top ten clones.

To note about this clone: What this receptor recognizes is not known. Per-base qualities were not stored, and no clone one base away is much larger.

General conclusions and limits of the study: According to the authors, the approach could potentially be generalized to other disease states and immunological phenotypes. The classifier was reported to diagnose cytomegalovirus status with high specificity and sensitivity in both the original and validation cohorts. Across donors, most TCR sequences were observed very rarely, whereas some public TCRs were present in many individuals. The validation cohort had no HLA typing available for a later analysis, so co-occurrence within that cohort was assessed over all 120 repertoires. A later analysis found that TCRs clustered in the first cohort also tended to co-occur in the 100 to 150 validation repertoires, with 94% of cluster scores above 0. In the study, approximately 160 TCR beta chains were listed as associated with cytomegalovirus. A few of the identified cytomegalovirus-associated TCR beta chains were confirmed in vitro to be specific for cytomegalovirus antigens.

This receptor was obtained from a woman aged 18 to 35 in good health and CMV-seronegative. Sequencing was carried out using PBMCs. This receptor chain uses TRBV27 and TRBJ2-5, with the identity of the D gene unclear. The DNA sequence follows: TGTGCCAGCAGTCCCCGATTAGTTCCCTTTAAAGAGACCCAGTACTTC. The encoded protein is CASSPRLVPFKETQYF.